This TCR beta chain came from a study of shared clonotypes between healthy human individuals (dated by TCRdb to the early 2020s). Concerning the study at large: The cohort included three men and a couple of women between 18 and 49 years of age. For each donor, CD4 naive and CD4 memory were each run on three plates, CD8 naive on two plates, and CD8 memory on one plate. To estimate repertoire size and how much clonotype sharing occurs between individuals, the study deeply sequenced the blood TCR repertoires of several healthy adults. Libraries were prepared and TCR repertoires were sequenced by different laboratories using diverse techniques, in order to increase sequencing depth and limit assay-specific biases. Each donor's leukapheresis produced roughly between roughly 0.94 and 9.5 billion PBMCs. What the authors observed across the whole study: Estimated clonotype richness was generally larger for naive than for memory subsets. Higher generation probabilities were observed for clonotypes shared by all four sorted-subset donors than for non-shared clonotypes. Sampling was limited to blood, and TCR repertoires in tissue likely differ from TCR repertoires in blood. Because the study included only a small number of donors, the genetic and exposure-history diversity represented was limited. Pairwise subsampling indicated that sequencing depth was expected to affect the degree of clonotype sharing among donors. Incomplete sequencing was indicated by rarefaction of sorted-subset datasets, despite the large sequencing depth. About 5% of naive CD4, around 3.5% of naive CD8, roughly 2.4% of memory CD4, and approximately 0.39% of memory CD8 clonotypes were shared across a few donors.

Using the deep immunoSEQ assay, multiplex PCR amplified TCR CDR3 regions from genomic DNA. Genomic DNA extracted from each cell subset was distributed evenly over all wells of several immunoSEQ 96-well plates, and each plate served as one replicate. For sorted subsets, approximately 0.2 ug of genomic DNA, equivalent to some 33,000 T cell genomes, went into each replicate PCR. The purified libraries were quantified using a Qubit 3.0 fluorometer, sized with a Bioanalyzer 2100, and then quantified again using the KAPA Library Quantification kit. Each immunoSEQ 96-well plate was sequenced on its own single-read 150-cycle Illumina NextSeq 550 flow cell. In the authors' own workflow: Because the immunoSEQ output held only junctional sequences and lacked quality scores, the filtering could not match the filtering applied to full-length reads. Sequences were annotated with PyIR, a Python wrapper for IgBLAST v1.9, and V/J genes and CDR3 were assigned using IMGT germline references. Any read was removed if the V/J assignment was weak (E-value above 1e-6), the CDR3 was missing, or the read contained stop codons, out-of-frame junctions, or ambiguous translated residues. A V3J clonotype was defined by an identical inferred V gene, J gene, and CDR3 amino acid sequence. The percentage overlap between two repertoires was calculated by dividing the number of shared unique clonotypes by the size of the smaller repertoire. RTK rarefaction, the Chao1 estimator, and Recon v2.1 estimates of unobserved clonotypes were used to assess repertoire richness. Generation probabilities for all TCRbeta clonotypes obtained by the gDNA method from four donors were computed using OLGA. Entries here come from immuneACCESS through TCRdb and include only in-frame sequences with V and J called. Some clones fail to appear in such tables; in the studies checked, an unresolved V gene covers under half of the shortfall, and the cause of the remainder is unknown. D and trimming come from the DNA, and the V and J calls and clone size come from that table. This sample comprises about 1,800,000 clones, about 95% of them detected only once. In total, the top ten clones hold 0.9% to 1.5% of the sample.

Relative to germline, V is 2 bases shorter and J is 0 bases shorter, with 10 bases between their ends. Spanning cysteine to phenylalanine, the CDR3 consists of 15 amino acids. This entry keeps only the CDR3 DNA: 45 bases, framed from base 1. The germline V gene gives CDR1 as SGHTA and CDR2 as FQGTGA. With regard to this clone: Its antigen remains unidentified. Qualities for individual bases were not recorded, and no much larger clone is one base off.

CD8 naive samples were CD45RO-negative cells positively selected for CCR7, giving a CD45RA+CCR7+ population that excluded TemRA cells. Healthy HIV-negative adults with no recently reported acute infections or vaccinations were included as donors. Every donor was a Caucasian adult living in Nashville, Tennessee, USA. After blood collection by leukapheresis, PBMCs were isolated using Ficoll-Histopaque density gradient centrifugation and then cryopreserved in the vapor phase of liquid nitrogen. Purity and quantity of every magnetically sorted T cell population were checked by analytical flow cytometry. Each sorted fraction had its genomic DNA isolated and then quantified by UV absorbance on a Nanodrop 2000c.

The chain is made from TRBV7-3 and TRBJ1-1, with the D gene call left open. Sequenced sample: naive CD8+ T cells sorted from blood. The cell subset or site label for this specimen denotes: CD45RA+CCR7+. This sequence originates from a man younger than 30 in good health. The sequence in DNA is TGTGCCAGCAGCTTATCCGGACTGATGAACACTGAAGCTTTCTTT. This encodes CASSLSGLMNTEAFF.